This T cell receptor beta chain was captured in a study of STAT3 mutations in large granular lymphocyte leukemia. On the study more broadly: More than half of T-LGLL patients received immunosuppressive therapy.

Only in-frame clones appear in the TCRdb table, and some are missing; sequencing was by immunoSEQ multiplex PCR. The table includes under 15,000 clones, 90% detected once. With regard to this clone: Its antigen is as yet unknown.

General study points: In T-cell large granular lymphocyte leukemia, about half of patients showed multiple immunodominant subclonotypes.

V was trimmed by 4 bases and J by 1 base, leaving 5 bases between them. In germline, CDR1 is SGHRS, CDR2 YFSETQ. The CDR3 is 12 amino acids. The chain recombines TRBV5-1 with TRBJ2-5; D unclear. Sequenced input: peripheral blood mononuclear cells. This clonotype was sampled from a man aged 40-49 years with T-cell large granular lymphocyte leukemia. Some clones in this sample may be carry-over from other donors' samples. The CDR3 nucleotides read TGCGCCAGCAGCCCCCCCCAAGAGACCCAGTACTTC. Its translation is CASSPPQETQYF.